This T cell receptor (beta chain) was identified during a study of beta chain features in type 1 diabetes. About the research overall: The patient and healthy donor groups were comparable for age, gender and cell yields. General observations from the study: For patients, the naive, central memory and Treg TCRB repertoires appeared more alike than for healthy donors.

Sampling consisted of one heparinised blood draw per donor, averaging about 116 mL. Sorted populations all had greater than 98% purity. This CDR3 spans 17 amino acids. The germline V gene encodes CDR1 LNHNV and CDR2 YYDKDF (reference sequence). V trimming: 0 bases; J trimming: 5 bases; junction bases outside the gene matches: 12. Comment on this clone: Its antigen is still unknown.

What was sequenced were expressed TCRB transcripts, since all of the isolated RNA had been reverse transcribed. Clones were sequenced by immunoSEQ multiplex PCR, and TCRdb holds only the in-frame ones, with some missing. The table records 350,000 to 450,000 clones, about 15% of them present only once. The sequence was obtained from a woman aged 18-29 years in good health. Material for sequencing was naive CD4+ T cells from blood. The rearrangement joins TRBV15 to TRBJ1-1, with 7 bases matching TRBD1. The DNA of the CDR3 is TGTGCCACCAGCAGAGATCTGGCCAGGGGGTTGGGGACTGAAGCTTTCTTT. Translated, it gives CATSRDLARGLGTEAFF.